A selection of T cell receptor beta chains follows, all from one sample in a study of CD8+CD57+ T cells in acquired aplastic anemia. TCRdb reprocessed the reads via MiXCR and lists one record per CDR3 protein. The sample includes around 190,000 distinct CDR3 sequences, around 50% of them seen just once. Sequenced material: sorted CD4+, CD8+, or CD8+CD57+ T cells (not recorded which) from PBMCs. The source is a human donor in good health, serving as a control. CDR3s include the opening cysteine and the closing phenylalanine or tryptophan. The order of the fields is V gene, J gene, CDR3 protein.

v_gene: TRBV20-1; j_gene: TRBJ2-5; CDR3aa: CSAHNRGSQETQYF
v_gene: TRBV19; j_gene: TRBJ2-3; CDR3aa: CASSIGHTDTQYF
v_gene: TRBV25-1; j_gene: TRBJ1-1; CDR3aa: CASSPQGGGEDTEAFF
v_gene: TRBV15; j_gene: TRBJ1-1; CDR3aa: CATSRGGGAGTEAFF
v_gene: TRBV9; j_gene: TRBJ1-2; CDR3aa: CASSVDAGGYGYTF
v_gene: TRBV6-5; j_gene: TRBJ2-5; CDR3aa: CASSPRGGRKETQYF
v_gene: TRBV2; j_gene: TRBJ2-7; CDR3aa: CASSETTSGSYEQYF
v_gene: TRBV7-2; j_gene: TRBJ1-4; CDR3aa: CASSLGPTGGEEVGEKLFF
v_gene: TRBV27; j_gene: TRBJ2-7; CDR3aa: CASSLYARAYEQYF
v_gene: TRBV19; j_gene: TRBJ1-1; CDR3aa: CASLDRGAEAFF
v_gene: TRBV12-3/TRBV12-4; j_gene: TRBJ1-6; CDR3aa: CASSLEGTGGNSPLHF
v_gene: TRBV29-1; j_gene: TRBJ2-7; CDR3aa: CSARGGLVYEQYF
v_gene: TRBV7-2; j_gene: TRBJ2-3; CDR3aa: CASSLGDSKADTQYF
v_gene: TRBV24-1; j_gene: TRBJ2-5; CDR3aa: CATSDPVETQYF
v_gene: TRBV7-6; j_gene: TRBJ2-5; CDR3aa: CASSYGLARGAQETQYF
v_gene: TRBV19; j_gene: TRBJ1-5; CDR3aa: CAISQGTANQPQHF
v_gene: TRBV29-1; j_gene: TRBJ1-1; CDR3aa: CSVAPPGVTEAFF
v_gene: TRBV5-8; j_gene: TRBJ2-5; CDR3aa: CASSSISGETQYF
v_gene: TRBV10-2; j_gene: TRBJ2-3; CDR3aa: CASNAGTGVSYEQYFGPGTDTQYF
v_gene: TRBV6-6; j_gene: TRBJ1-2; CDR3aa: CASSTGTPGPYGYTF
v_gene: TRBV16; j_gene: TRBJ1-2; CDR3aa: CASSQTILTGLNYGYTF
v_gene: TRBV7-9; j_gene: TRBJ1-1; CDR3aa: CASSLKERNTEAFF
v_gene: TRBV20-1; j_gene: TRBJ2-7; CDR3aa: CSAGDSNFAYEQYF
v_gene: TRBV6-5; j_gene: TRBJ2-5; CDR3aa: CASSPGQIKETQYF
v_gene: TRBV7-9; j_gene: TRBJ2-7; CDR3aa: CASSHELETYEQYF
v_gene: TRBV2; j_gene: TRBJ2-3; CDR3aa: CARGVEGDTQYF
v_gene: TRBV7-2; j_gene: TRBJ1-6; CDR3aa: CASSGREIYNSPLHF
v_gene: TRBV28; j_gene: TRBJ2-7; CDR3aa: CASSLLRLAGIEQCF
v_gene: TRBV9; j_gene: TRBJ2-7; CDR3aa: CASSVETTGEQYF
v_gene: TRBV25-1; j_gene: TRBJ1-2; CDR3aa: CASSQDTSGYTF
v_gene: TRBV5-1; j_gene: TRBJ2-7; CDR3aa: CASSLVSGRLHEQYF
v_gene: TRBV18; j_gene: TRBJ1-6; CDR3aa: CASSPPHESPLHF
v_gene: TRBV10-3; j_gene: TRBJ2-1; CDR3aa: CAISEQLLSYNEQFF
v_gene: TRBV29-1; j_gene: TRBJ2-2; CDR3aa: CSVLMAGGTGELFF
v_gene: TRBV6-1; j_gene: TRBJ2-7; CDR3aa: CASSYSILGTAATCEQYF
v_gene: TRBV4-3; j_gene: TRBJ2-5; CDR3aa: CASSHLTSGGAETQYF
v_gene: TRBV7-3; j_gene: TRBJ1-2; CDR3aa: CAGSLNQGDYGHTF
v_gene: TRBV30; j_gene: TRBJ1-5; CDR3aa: CAWSAAGTRQPQHF
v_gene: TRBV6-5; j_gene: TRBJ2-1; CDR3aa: CASTHTGTGVIYNEQFF
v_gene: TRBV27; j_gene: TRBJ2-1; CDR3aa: CASSLAFSGGAAEQFF
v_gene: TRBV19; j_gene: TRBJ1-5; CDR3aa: CASGAQPQHF
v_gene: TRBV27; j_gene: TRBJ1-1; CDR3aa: CASSFKYNTEAFF
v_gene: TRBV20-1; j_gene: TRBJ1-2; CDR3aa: CSALVATGVDGYTF
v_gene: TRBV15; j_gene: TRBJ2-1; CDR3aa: CATSGGLRADYNEQFF
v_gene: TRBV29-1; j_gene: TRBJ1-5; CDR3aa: CSVATAGSNQPQHF
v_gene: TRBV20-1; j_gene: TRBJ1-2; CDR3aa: CSARDTNRGDRYTF
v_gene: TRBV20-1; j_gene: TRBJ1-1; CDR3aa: CSASGGLNTEAFF
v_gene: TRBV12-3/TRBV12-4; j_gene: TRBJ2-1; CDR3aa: CASSFFDEQFF
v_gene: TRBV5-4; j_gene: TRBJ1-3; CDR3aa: CASSPGSSSGNTIYF
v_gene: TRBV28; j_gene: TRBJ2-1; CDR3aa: CASSSPSGGAHEQFF
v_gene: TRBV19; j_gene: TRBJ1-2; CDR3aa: CASSARPVGQGGDGYTF
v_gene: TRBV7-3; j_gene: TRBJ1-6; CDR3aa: CASSTGQGYQPLHF
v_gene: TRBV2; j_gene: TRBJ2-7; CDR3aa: CASRAIEGLRNEQYF